A selection of T cell receptor beta chains follows, all from one sample in a study of shared clonotypes between healthy human individuals. Repertoires were generated with immunoSEQ multiplex PCR, while TCRdb's copy carries only in-frame clones and drops some. The sample holds just over 2,000,000 clones, roughly 96% seen once. Sample: naive CD4+ T cells sorted from blood. The receptor set was obtained from a man younger than 30 in good health. CDR3s include the opening cysteine and the closing phenylalanine or tryptophan. The D gene is left open where the match is weak. Size is stated for part of the rows, as once, few or many counts, or as a class when the clone is expanded.

J: TRBJ1-1; size: once; D: .; V: TRBV30; DNA: TGTGCCTGCCCCGGGGTTTTGTCTGAAGCTTTCTTT; CDR3: CACPGVLSEAFF
J: TRBJ2-7; size: .; D: .; V: TRBV5-1; DNA: TGCGCCAGCAGCTTAGACGGAAATTTAGTCCCCTACGAGCAGTACTTC; CDR3: CASSLDGNLVPYEQYF
J: TRBJ2-3; size: .; D: .; V: TRBV29-1; DNA: TGCAGCGTTGGGTACCAGGGGGGAACAGATACGCAGTATTTT; CDR3: CSVGYQGGTDTQYF
J: TRBJ2-7; size: once; D: TRBD2; V: TRBV15; DNA: TGTGCCACCAGCAGGACACCGGGACTAGGGGTGTACGAGCAGTACTTC; CDR3: CATSRTPGLGVYEQYF
J: TRBJ2-2; size: .; D: TRBD2; V: TRBV19; DNA: TGTGCCAGTAGTATAGAGGCGGGGGGAAACACCGGGGAGCTGTTTTTT; CDR3: CASSIEAGGNTGELFF
J: TRBJ2-2; size: .; D: .; V: TRBV5-1; DNA: TGCGCCAGCAGCTTGGCTCCGGGGACGGTGACCGGGGAGCTGTTTTTT; CDR3: CASSLAPGTVTGELFF
J: TRBJ2-7; size: .; D: .; V: TRBV19; DNA: TGTGCCAGTAGTCTCAGGGTTACCTACGAGCAGTACTTC; CDR3: CASSLRVTYEQYF
J: TRBJ2-5; size: .; D: .; V: TRBV28; DNA: TGTGCCAGCAGTTTATTCGGGATAGGAGAGACCCAGTACTTC; CDR3: CASSLFGIGETQYF
J: TRBJ2-4; size: .; D: TRBD2; V: TRBV2; DNA: TGTGCCAGCAGACGGCGGGGGGCCATACTAGCCAAAAACATTCAGTACTTC; CDR3: CASRRRGAILAKNIQYF
J: TRBJ2-7; size: .; D: .; V: TRBV5-1; DNA: TGCGCCAGCAGCTTGGCCGCCGAAGGCTACGAGCAGTACTTC; CDR3: CASSLAAEGYEQYF
J: TRBJ2-3; size: .; D: .; V: TRBV25-1; DNA: TGTGCCAGCAGTGAATTTCGGGGGGCGAGATCAGATACGCAGTATTTT; CDR3: CASSEFRGARSDTQYF
J: TRBJ1-5; size: .; D: TRBD1; V: TRBV9; DNA: TGTGCCAGCAGCCGACAGGGGGCGAGCAATCAGCCCCAGCATTTT; CDR3: CASSRQGASNQPQHF
J: TRBJ1-5; size: .; D: .; V: TRBV5-1; DNA: TGCGCCAGCAGCTTAGACAGTTTTCAGCCCCAGCATTTT; CDR3: CASSLDSFQPQHF
J: TRBJ2-7; size: .; D: TRBD2; V: TRBV5-4; DNA: TGTGCCAGCAGCTCGGGACTAGCGGGGGGTAGGGACGAGCAGTACTTC; CDR3: CASSSGLAGGRDEQYF
J: TRBJ2-7; size: .; D: TRBD2; V: TRBV6-4; DNA: TGTGCCAGCAGACCTAGCGGGAGGGCCCTGTACGAGCAGTACTTC; CDR3: CASRPSGRALYEQYF
J: TRBJ2-7; size: .; D: .; V: TRBV15; DNA: TGTGCCACCAGCAGAGATCAGGGAAGCGAGCAGTACTTC; CDR3: CATSRDQGSEQYF
J: TRBJ2-1; size: .; D: TRBD1; V: TRBV18; DNA: TGTGCCAGCTCACCACTAGGGACAGGGGGCATGAATGAGCAGTTCTTC; CDR3: CASSPLGTGGMNEQFF
J: TRBJ1-4; size: .; D: .; V: TRBV28; DNA: TGTGCCAGCAGTTTATCGCAGGCAACTAATGAAAAACTGTTTTTT; CDR3: CASSLSQATNEKLFF
J: TRBJ1-4; size: .; D: .; V: TRBV4-1; DNA: TGCGCCAGCAGCCGCGTCGGGACGGGTAATGAAAAACTGTTTTTT; CDR3: CASSRVGTGNEKLFF
J: TRBJ1-5; size: once; D: .; V: TRBV28; DNA: TGTGCCAGCAGTCCCCCAACGTGGCTAAGAGGTGAGCCCCAGCATTTT; CDR3: CASSPPTWLRGEPQHF
J: TRBJ1-5; size: .; D: .; V: TRBV10-3; DNA: TGTGCCGTCAGTGAAGCCCCAAGGGAGCCCCAGCATTTT; CDR3: CAVSEAPREPQHF
J: TRBJ2-1; size: .; D: TRBD2; V: TRBV11-3; DNA: TGTGCCAGCAGCTTAGGGGGACTAGCGGGGTATAATGAGCAGTTCTTC; CDR3: CASSLGGLAGYNEQFF
J: TRBJ1-2; size: .; D: .; V: TRBV18; DNA: TGTGCCAGCTCACCCCGGACGGTGTCGACGGGTGACTATGGCTACACCTTC; CDR3: CASSPRTVSTGDYGYTF
J: TRBJ2-5; size: .; D: .; V: TRBV5-1; DNA: TGCGCCAGCAGCTTGGCCGGGTCGCCTCAAGAGACCCAGTACTTC; CDR3: CASSLAGSPQETQYF
J: TRBJ2-3; size: .; D: TRBD2; V: TRBV19; DNA: TGTGCCACCACCGGGACTAGCAACACAGATACGCAGTATTTT; CDR3: CATTGTSNTDTQYF
J: TRBJ1-1; size: .; D: TRBD1; V: TRBV7-6; DNA: TGTGCCAGCAGTTCGGACAGGGACACTGAAGCTTTCTTT; CDR3: CASSSDRDTEAFF
J: TRBJ1-5; size: .; D: TRBD1; V: TRBV6-5; DNA: TGTGCCAGCAGCCGCGACAGGGATCAGCCCCAGCATTTT; CDR3: CASSRDRDQPQHF
J: TRBJ2-7; size: .; D: TRBD2; V: TRBV2; DNA: TGTGCCAGCAGTCTCGGGACTAGCGGGAGCTACGAGCAGTACTTC; CDR3: CASSLGTSGSYEQYF
J: TRBJ1-5; size: .; D: .; V: TRBV28; DNA: TGTGCCAGCAGTAACACAGGCAATAGCAATCAGCCCCAGCATTTT; CDR3: CASSNTGNSNQPQHF
J: TRBJ1-6; size: .; D: TRBD1; V: TRBV9; DNA: TGTGCCAGCAGCCGGGACAGGGTGGGGAATTCACCCCTCCACTTT; CDR3: CASSRDRVGNSPLHF
J: TRBJ1-5; size: .; D: TRBD1; V: TRBV18; DNA: TGTGCCAGCTCAACGACAGGGGATCGGAATCAGCCCCAGCATTTT; CDR3: CASSTTGDRNQPQHF
J: TRBJ2-7; size: .; D: TRBD1; V: TRBV6-5; DNA: TGTGCCAGCAGCGGGGGACAGGGGGTGCGCTACGAGCAGTACTTC; CDR3: CASSGGQGVRYEQYF
J: TRBJ2-3; size: .; D: TRBD1; V: TRBV11-1; DNA: TGTGCCAGCAGCTCTCCAGGGGGAGTCGCAGATACGCAGTATTTT; CDR3: CASSSPGGVADTQYF
J: TRBJ2-5; size: .; D: TRBD1; V: TRBV19; DNA: TGTGCCAGTAGTATAGCGGGGACAGGGGCTGAGACCCAGTACTTC; CDR3: CASSIAGTGAETQYF
J: TRBJ1-6; size: once; D: .; V: TRBV19; DNA: TGTGCCAGTAGTACCACGGGGAGCTCCTATAATTCACCCCTCCACTTT; CDR3: CASSTTGSSYNSPLHF
J: TRBJ2-1; size: .; D: TRBD1; V: TRBV10-1; DNA: TGCGCCAGCAGCGGTAACAGGGGTGGGAATGAGCAGTTCTTC; CDR3: CASSGNRGGNEQFF
J: TRBJ2-7; size: .; D: .; V: TRBV9; DNA: TGTGCCAGCAGCGTAGAAGCTCGGGGGTCAACCTACGAGCAGTACTTC; CDR3: CASSVEARGSTYEQYF
J: TRBJ2-4; size: once; D: .; V: TRBV4-1; DNA: TGCGCCAGCAGCCAAGACCCAATGACAGTAGCCAAAAACATTCAGTACTTC; CDR3: CASSQDPMTVAKNIQYF
J: TRBJ2-7; size: .; D: TRBD2; V: TRBV11-2; DNA: TGTGCCAGCAGCTCGGGACTAGCGGGAGATGGGGTCGAGCAGTACTTC; CDR3: CASSSGLAGDGVEQYF
J: TRBJ2-7; size: .; D: .; V: TRBV7-9; DNA: TGTGCCAGCAGCTTCGACGCAGGGACCTACGAGCAGTACTTC; CDR3: CASSFDAGTYEQYF